What follows is one TCR beta chain and its context. Its matching antigen is unknown. Sequencing was performed with immunoSEQ multiplex PCR; in TCRdb, only in-frame clones are kept and a portion is missing. In the table there are 550,000 to 750,000 clones, around 92% of which are singletons. The naive CD8 fraction comprised CD45RO-negative cells positively selected for CCR7 and excluded terminally differentiated effector memory CD45RA+ cells. The data were obtained in a study of shared clonotypes between healthy human individuals. Study-wide context: Researchers drew samples from two women and a few men aged 18 to 49. Study observations and caveats: Estimated richness was generally greater in naive than memory subsets.

The specimen sequenced was naive CD8+ T cells sorted from blood. The clonotype was recovered from a man aged 25 to 45 in good health.

The CDR3 nucleotides are TGTGCCAGCAGTATGGGGGATCGCTACGAGCAGTACTTC. Its protein product is CASSMGDRYEQYF. The gene calls are TRBV13 and TRBJ2-7; the D gene could be TRBD1 or TRBD2 (5 bases each). Germline loops: CDR1 PRHDT, CDR2 FYEKMQ (reference sequence). V was shortened by 6 bases and J by 3 bases, with 12 bases between the two germline ends. The CDR3 loop spans 13 amino acids. Looking up the rest from reference TRBV13 and TRBJ2-7 gives the full variable domain: AAGVIQSPRHLIKEKRETATLKCYPIPRHDTVYWYQQGPGQDPQFLISFYEKMQSDKGSIPDRFSAQQFSDYHSELNMSSLELGDSALYFCASSMGDRYEQYFGPGTRLTVT.